The 25 T cell receptor beta chains reported below all come from one sample, sequenced in a study of T cell repertoires in cytomegalovirus infection. Their antigen targets remain unknown. TCRdb processed the reads anew with MiXCR; each CDR3 protein has one entry. The table lists 50,000 or so distinct CDR3 sequences, around a fifth of them singletons. The sample consisted of CD8+ T cells from cultured PBMCs, taken from culture after CMV antigen stimulation. These receptors originate from a human donor in good health (CMV status not recorded). Some clones in this sample may be carry-over from other donors' samples.

This clonotype was seen a handful of times. The chain couples TRBV27 to TRBJ1-2, with D perhaps matching TRBD1 (5 bases). Trimming pared 10 bases from V and 3 bases from J, leaving 12 bases between. The CDR3 contains 12 residues. From germline, CDR1 is MNHEY and CDR2 SMNVEV (reference sequence). In nucleotides, the CDR3 is TGTGCCACACGGCGAGGGGACTATGGCTACACCTTC. It specifies CATRRGDYGYTF.

In this sample, this clonotype turned up a few times. This chain connects TRBV7-3 to TRBJ2-5; 8 positions agree with TRBD1. V lost 6 bases to trimming and J lost 5 bases; unmatched junction nucleotides: 11. CDR3 length: 15 residues. Germline-derived CDR1 and CDR2 are SGHTA and FQGTGA. CDR3 in DNA: TGTGCCAGCAGGTCCGGGACAGGATCGGGGGAGACCCAGTACTTC. Translated, it gives CASRSGTGSGETQYF. The whole variable domain, filled in from reference TRBV7-3 and TRBJ2-5, reads GAGVSQTPSNKVTEKGKYVELRCDPISGHTALYWYRQSLGQGPEFLIYFQGTGAADDSGLPNDRFFAVRPEGSVSTLKIQRTERGDSAVYLCASRSGTGSGETQYFGPGTRLLVL.

This chain connects TRBV6-2 or TRBV6-3 to TRBJ2-5, with D unclear. The V gene lost 4 bases and the J gene lost 1 base, with 13 bases spanning the gap. Germline V gives CDR1 MNHEY, CDR2 SVGEGT. The CDR3 extends over 15 amino acids. In DNA form, the CDR3 reads TGTGCCAGCAGTTTCTACGGGTTACCCCAAGAGACCCAGTACTTC. Encoded protein: CASSFYGLPQETQYF.

The gene calls are TRBV7-3 and TRBJ2-1; the D gene could be TRBD1 or TRBD2 (5 bases each). Germline CDR1 SGHTA, CDR2 FQGTGA. V was shortened by 2 bases and J by 8 bases, with 10 bases between the two germline ends. CDR3 length: 13 residues. The CDR3 region is CASSLGRGDEQFF. For the CDR3, the DNA is TGTGCCAGCAGCTTAGGTAGAGGGGATGAGCAGTTCTTC.

This sequence joins TRBV7-2 and TRBJ1-5; maybe TRBD1 (5 bases). The CDR3 is 14 residues long. V lost 7 bases and J 7 bases, leaving 17 bases between the germline ends. Germline CDR1 reads SGHTA; CDR2 reads FQGNSA. The CDR3 protein is CASNSIQGEQPQHF. For the CDR3, the DNA is TGTGCCAGCAACAGTATCCAGGGTGAACAGCCCCAGCATTTT.

This sequence joins TRBV29-1 and TRBJ1-6; TRBD1 matches at 9 bases. This CDR3 spans 13 amino acids. The junction had 6 bases not matched to a gene; V was cut back by 5 bases and J by 10 bases. In germline, CDR1 is SQVTM, CDR2 ANQGSEA. DNA for the CDR3: TGCAGCGTTCGGACAGGGGAAGGGTCACCCCTCCACTTT. It is translated as CSVRTGEGSPLHF.

The V call is TRBV27, the J call TRBJ1-2, with 8 positions matching TRBD1. This CDR3 contains 14 residues. Germline values: CDR1 MNHEY, CDR2 SMNVEV (reference sequence). V gave up 5 bases and J gave up 4 bases; unmatched junction bases: 6. The CDR3 DNA is TGTGCCAGCAGTCCCGCCGGGACAGGCTATGGCTACACCTTC. This translates into CASSPAGTGYGYTF.

This clonotype appeared a few times. This sequence joins TRBV7-3 and TRBJ1-5; D unclear. The CDR3 loop spans 16 amino acids. Trimming cost V 6 bases and J 0 bases, with 15 bases left between them. CDR1 and CDR2 (germline): SGHTA, FQGTGA. The CDR3 DNA sequence: TGTGCCAGCAGAAAAAGGGATCCCGATAGCAATCAGCCCCAGCATTTT. Protein: CASRKRDPDSNQPQHF.

Only a few counts were recorded for this clonotype. The CDR3 reads CASSLGLAGSSYNEQFF. Written as DNA, the CDR3 is TGTGCCAGCAGCTTAGGACTAGCGGGCAGCTCCTACAATGAGCAGTTCTTC. The J gene is TRBJ2-1, the V gene TRBV7-9, with 10 bases matching TRBD2. There are 17 residues in the CDR3. Germline V CDR1 and CDR2: SEHNR, FQNEAQ (reference sequence). The trim removed 1 base at V and 0 bases at J, leaving 3 bases unmatched.

This chain joins TRBV28 and TRBJ2-5; D is uncertain. V was clipped by 4 bases and J by 5 bases, with 8 bases between them. The CDR3 length is 12 residues. The germline CDR1 and CDR2 sequences are MDHEN and SYDVKM. The CDR3 bases are TGTGCCAGCAGTTGGGCCTGGGAGACCCAGTACTTC. Protein sequence: CASSWAWETQYF.

This clonotype was observed a few times. The CDR3 protein is CSGTSDNYEQYF. CDR3 nucleotide sequence: TGCAGCGGGACTAGTGATAACTACGAGCAGTACTTC. This chain joins TRBV29-1 and TRBJ2-7; 7 positions agree with TRBD2. CDR3 length: 12 amino acids. V shed 7 bases, J shed 3 bases, and the junction held 6 bases outside the gene matches. Germline V CDR1 and CDR2: SQVTM, ANQGSEA.

This clonotype appeared many times. This chain uses TRBV7-2 with TRBJ1-1; TRBD1 is a possible D gene (5 bases). With 5 bases removed from V and 1 base from J, the gap between germline ends came to 8 bases. The CDR3 spans 13 residues. The germline V gene encodes CDR1 SGHTA and CDR2 FQGNSA. The CDR3: CASSPGQNTEAFF. CDR3 in DNA: TGTGCCAGCAGCCCCGGACAGAACACTGAAGCTTTCTTT.

A note on this clonotype: This could be a read error, since a much larger clone is one nucleotide away. The chain is built from TRBV12-3 or TRBV12-4 and TRBJ2-1; D not certain. Trimming removed 4 bases from V and 10 bases from J, with 14 bases in between. CDR3 length equals 13 residues. CDR3 loop: CASSSTSPAEQFF. Here the CDR3 DNA reads TGTGCCAGCAGTTCTACGTCTCCTGCCGAGCAGTTCTTC.

This clonotype turned up a few times. The rearrangement joins TRBV6-2 or TRBV6-3 to TRBJ1-1; D perhaps matches TRBD1 (5 bases). Deletions cut 6 bases from V and 6 bases from J, with 17 bases between. This CDR3 spans 14 amino acids. CDR1 and CDR2 (germline): MNHEY, SVGEGT. The CDR3 spells CASRPGTPAAEAFF. The CDR3 DNA is TGTGCCAGCAGACCCGGGACGCCCGCGGCTGAAGCTTTCTTT.

The CDR3 region is CATWSGANTGELFF. The CDR3 bases are TGTGCCACCTGGAGCGGCGCGAACACCGGGGAGCTGTTTTTT. V is TRBV2 and J is TRBJ2-2; tentative D call: TRBD2 (5 bases). Trimming pared 10 bases from V and 0 bases from J, leaving 12 bases between. The CDR3 has 14 amino acids. The V gene's germline CDR1 is SNHLY and CDR2 FYNNEI.

The chain combines TRBV7-9 with TRBJ1-5; D might be TRBD1 (5 bases). This CDR3 region has 16 residues. V lost 2 bases, J lost 3 bases, and 14 bases lay in between. The germline CDR1 and CDR2 sequences are SEHNR and FQNEAQ (reference sequence). The DNA for the CDR3 is TGTGCCAGCAGCTTAAGCTTGGCAGGGCTCAATCAGCCCCAGCATTTT. This encodes CASSLSLAGLNQPQHF.

The chain couples TRBV4-1 to TRBJ2-3; the match to TRBD2 covers 8 bases. Germline V lookup: CDR1 MGHRA, CDR2 YSYEKL. The CDR3 sequence is 16 residues long. The V segment lost 0 bases and the J segment 2 bases; nucleotides outside the gene matches: 4. CDR3 bases: TGCGCCAGCAGCCAAGAAGGCGGGAGGCCCACAGATACGCAGTATTTT. This sequence encodes CASSQEGGRPTDTQYF.

The rearrangement uses TRBV6-6 and TRBJ1-5; unclear D gene. Trimming left V 5 bases short and J 0 bases short, with 20 bases between. The CDR3 covers 18 residues. CDR1 is MNHNY, CDR2 SVGAGI, per germline (reference sequence). CDR3 bases: TGTGCCAGCAGTAACAGAGATCCGATTCACTATAGCAATCAGCCCCAGCATTTT. Amino acids: CASSNRDPIHYSNQPQHF.

This clonotype appeared a few times. CDR3 sequence (DNA): TGTGCCAGCAGATACACAGGGAGCACCGGGGAGCTGTTTTTT. Translated: CASRYTGSTGELFF. The chain links TRBV6-6 to TRBJ2-2, with a possible D match to TRBD1 (6 bases). There are 14 residues in the CDR3. Between the trimmed V and J ends, which lost 6 bases and 4 bases, there was a span of 12 bases. Germline values: CDR1 MNHNY, CDR2 SVGAGI (reference sequence).

This clonotype is medium-sized (0.01 to 0.1%) within its sample. The chain joins TRBV20-1 to TRBJ2-3; the D is unclear. In germline, CDR1 is DFQATT, CDR2 SNEGSKA (reference sequence). The CDR3 sequence is 17 residues long. The ends were cut back, 1 base at V and 4 bases at J, with 21 bases in the middle. CDR3 in amino acids: CSARVVGIRMDSDTQYF. The CDR3 nucleotides read TGCAGTGCTAGAGTAGTAGGGATAAGAATGGATTCAGATACGCAGTATTTT.

The chain links TRBV6-1 to TRBJ1-5, with 12 bases identical to TRBD1. From germline, CDR1 is MNHNS and CDR2 SASEGT. V gave up 2 bases and J gave up 5 bases; unmatched junction bases: 4. The CDR3 extends over 16 amino acids. Written as DNA, the CDR3 is TGTGCCAGCAGTGAACCGGGACAGGGGGCTGATCAGCCCCAGCATTTT. Translated: CASSEPGQGADQPQHF.

The table lists this clonotype with a few counts. V usage is TRBV6-1 and J usage is TRBJ2-5; a weak D match, TRBD2 (5 bases). CDR1 is MNHNS, CDR2 SASEGT, per germline. Between the trimmed V and J ends, which lost 7 bases and 0 bases, there was a span of 12 bases. There are 14 residues in the CDR3. The CDR3: CASKSGKYQETQYF. Here the CDR3 DNA reads TGTGCCAGCAAGTCCGGGAAGTACCAAGAGACCCAGTACTTC.

This clonotype was observed a few times. The chain recombines TRBV11-3 with TRBJ1-1; D is perhaps TRBD1 (5 bases). The germline CDR1 and CDR2 sequences are SGHNT and YENEEA. The CDR3 loop spans 12 amino acids. The V end was cut by 4 bases, the J end by 7 bases, with 10 bases between. CDR3 DNA: TGTGCCAGCAGCTACCGGGACGGTGAAGCTTTCTTT. This encodes CASSYRDGEAFF.

This clonotype appeared a few times. The chain employs TRBV4-1 and TRBJ1-4; unclear D gene. In germline, CDR1 is MGHRA, CDR2 YSYEKL. The CDR3 consists of 13 residues. V dropped 0 bases and J dropped 11 bases, with 10 bases sitting between them. The CDR3 sequence: CASSQEGREKLFF. The CDR3, as DNA: TGCGCCAGCAGCCAAGAGGGGAGGGAGAAACTGTTTTTT.

This clonotype was seen more than once but under ten times. CDR3 protein: CATSRARFTSTDTQYF. The CDR3 region has the DNA TGTGCCACCAGCAGAGCTCGGTTTACTAGCACAGATACGCAGTATTTT. This chain links TRBV15 with TRBJ2-3; D gene ambiguous. V lost 1 base and J lost 0, with 11 bases in between. Germline V gene lookup returns CDR1 LNHNV and CDR2 YYDKDF (reference sequence). The CDR3 has 16 residues.